This entry features one TCR beta chain sequence. Its cognate antigen is unknown. J gave up 1 base and V 5 bases, and 3 bases lay outside the gene matches. The CDR3 is 15 residues long. Per the germline V gene, CDR1 is MNHNS and CDR2 is SASEGT. Primers: 60 Vbeta forward and 13 Jbeta reverse. Assay used: immunoSEQ multiplex PCR; TCRdb lists only in-frame clones, some missing. The sample consists of around 130,000 clones, roughly 80% of them appearing once. These data are taken from a study of cytomegalovirus exposure and HLA in healthy donors. Whole-study results and caveats: Among immune exposure information, only CMV serostatus was available. At a 0.05 false discovery rate, a later analysis found some 18,000 TCR beta sequences to be associated with HLA alleles. DRB1 had the most TCR associations and HLA-C the fewest, a later analysis found, with rates varying by HLA locus. There were some public TCRs occurring in many donors, but most TCR sequences were rare.

This receptor was taken from an older woman in good health and CMV-seronegative. V usage is TRBV6-1 and J usage is TRBJ2-1; 9 bases align to TRBD1. The sample was PBMCs. CDR3 in amino acids: CASSSGTGSYNEQFF. As DNA, the CDR3 is TGTGCCAGCAGTTCCGGGACAGGGTCCTACAATGAGCAGTTCTTC.